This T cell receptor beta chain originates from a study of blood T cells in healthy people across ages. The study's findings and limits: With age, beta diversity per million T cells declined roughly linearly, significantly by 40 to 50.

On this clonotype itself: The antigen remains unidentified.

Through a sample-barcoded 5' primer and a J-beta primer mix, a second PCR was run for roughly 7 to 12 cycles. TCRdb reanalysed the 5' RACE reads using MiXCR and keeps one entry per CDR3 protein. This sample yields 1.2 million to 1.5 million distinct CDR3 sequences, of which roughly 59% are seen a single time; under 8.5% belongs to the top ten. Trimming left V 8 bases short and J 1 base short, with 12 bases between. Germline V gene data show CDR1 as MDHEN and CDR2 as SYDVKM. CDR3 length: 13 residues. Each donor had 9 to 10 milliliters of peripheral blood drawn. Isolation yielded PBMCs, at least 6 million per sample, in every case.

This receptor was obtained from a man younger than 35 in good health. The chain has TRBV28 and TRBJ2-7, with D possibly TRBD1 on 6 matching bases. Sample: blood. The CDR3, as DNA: TGTGCCAGCGAAACAGGGAATTCCTACGAGCAGTACTTC. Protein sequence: CASETGNSYEQYF.